Each of the 14 T cell receptor beta chains below was sequenced from the same sample in a study of blood T cell repertoires in COVID-19. This table comes from immunoSEQ multiplex PCR, and its TCRdb copy is limited to in-frame clones, with some not included. This table holds about 140,000 clones, about 89% found once. The sample taken for sequencing was peripheral blood. Receptors originate from a man aged 60 to 69 with active or convalescent COVID-19.

The J gene is TRBJ2-3, the V gene TRBV30; 8 bases map to TRBD1. CDR1 is GTSNPN, CDR2 SVGIG, per germline (reference sequence). CDR3 size: 15 residues. Trimming took 5 bases from V and 0 from J; bases not matched to a gene: 7. DNA for the CDR3: TGTGCCTGGGACAGGGGCTGGAAAAGCACAGATACGCAGTATTTT. This sequence encodes CAWDRGWKSTDTQYF.

This clone was observed a few times. The identical CDR3 is also encoded by other nucleotide sequences in the sample. The chain recombines TRBV4-1 with TRBJ2-1, with D maybe TRBD1 (5 bases). The CDR3 has 12 amino acids. Looked up from germline, CDR1 is MGHRA and CDR2 is YSYEKL. Trimming took 3 bases from V and 9 from J, leaving 9 bases between them. The chain's CDR3 is CASSQQGGEQFF. CDR3 DNA sequence: TGCGCCAGCAGCCAGCAGGGTGGTGAGCAGTTCTTC.

The rearrangement links TRBV20-1 to TRBJ1-6; D gene unclear. Looked up from germline, CDR1 is DFQATT and CDR2 is SNEGSKA (reference sequence). Trimming removed 3 bases from V and 6 bases from J, with 15 bases in between. The length of the CDR3 is 15 residues. CDR3: CSASLRMALNSPLHF. DNA of the CDR3: TGCAGTGCTAGTCTCAGGATGGCCCTTAATTCACCCCTCCACTTT.

This clone was found a few times. This chain connects TRBV5-4 to TRBJ1-5, with TRBD1 matching over 10 bases. Germline lookup yields CDR1 SGHNT and CDR2 YYREEE (reference sequence). The trim removed 4 bases at V and 7 bases at J, leaving 2 bases unmatched. The CDR3 is made up of 13 amino acids. CDR3 amino acids: CASSPTGGQPQHF. The CDR3, as DNA: TGTGCCAGCAGCCCGACAGGGGGCCAGCCCCAGCATTTT.

A single count supports this clone. V is TRBV3-1 (or the pseudogene TRBV3-2) and J is TRBJ1-6; D is perhaps TRBD1 (5 bases). Germline V gene sequence: CDR1 LGHDT, CDR2 YNNKEL (reference sequence). The CDR3 is made up of 18 amino acids. The V gene lost 1 base and the J gene lost 6 bases, with 19 bases spanning the gap. The CDR3 loop is CASSQGAQGTTLNSPLHF. As DNA, the CDR3 is TGTGCCAGCAGCCAAGGAGCCCAGGGAACTACCCTTAATTCACCCCTCCACTTT.

The V and J genes are TRBV6-5 and TRBJ2-2, with 7 bases that match TRBD2. CDR3 length equals 16 residues. Germline CDR1 reads MNHEY; CDR2 reads SVGAGI. J was trimmed by 6 bases and V by 0 bases; bases with no gene match: 7. The CDR3 DNA sequence: TGTGCCAGCAGTTACTCGGAGGGAGGGCAAGCCGGGGAGCTGTTTTTT. Translation gives CASSYSEGGQAGELFF.

The J gene is TRBJ2-1, the V gene TRBV4-1, with 14 bases aligning to TRBD2. CDR3 length: 17 amino acids. The V and J ends lost 4 bases and 4 bases, in that order; junction bases with no gene match: 6. Germline CDR1 MGHRA, CDR2 YSYEKL. The CDR3 here is CASSPRLAGGWYNEQFF. CDR3 coding DNA: TGCGCCAGCAGCCCCCGACTAGCGGGGGGGTGGTACAATGAGCAGTTCTTC.

The V and J genes are TRBV4-3 and TRBJ1-2, with 9 positions matching TRBD1. Per the germline V gene, CDR1 is LGHNA and CDR2 is YSLEER. V lost 3 bases and J lost 4; bases outside the gene matches: 3. The CDR3 totals 14 residues. In nucleotides, the CDR3 is TGCGCCAGCAGCCACGTGGGACAGGGCTATGGCTACACCTTC. Its protein is CASSHVGQGYGYTF.

This clone was observed a handful of times. V is TRBV9 and J is TRBJ2-5; 8 positions agree with TRBD2. Germline CDR1 SGDLS, CDR2 YYNGEE. V shed 4 bases and J 5 bases; nucleotides not matched to a gene: 10. The length of the CDR3 is 15 residues. The DNA for the CDR3 is TGTGCCAGCAGCCGGGAGGGGGGGTCGGAGGAGACCCAGTACTTC. It specifies CASSREGGSEETQYF.

The chain recombines TRBV5-1 with TRBJ2-7, with 9 positions matching TRBD2. Germline lookup yields CDR1 SGHRS and CDR2 YFSETQ. CDR3 length: 15 residues. J gave up 3 bases and V 4 bases, and 8 bases lay outside the gene matches. CDR3 in DNA: TGCGCCAGCAGCGGCCGGGCGGGGGGGTTCTACGAGCAGTACTTC. This translates into CASSGRAGGFYEQYF.

Concerning this clone itself: Other DNA sequences in this specimen translate into the identical CDR3. The V and J genes are TRBV30 and TRBJ1-5, with D perhaps matching TRBD1 (5 bases). V was shortened by 0 bases and J by 7 bases, with 13 bases between the two germline ends. The CDR3 covers 14 residues. The germline V gene encodes CDR1 GTSNPN and CDR2 SVGIG (reference sequence). Written as DNA, the CDR3 is TGTGCCTGGAGTGTCCAGGGCGGGAACCAGCCCCAGCATTTT. This gives the protein CAWSVQGGNQPQHF.

The chain joins TRBV7-3 to TRBJ2-1; TRBD2 aligns across 11 bases. The CDR3 is made up of 15 amino acids. Germline CDR1 reads SGHTA; CDR2 reads FQGTGA. The J segment lost 2 bases and the V segment lost 5 bases, leaving 2 bases of the junction unmatched. The CDR3 DNA sequence: TGTGCCAGCAGCGGGGGACTAGCGGCCTACAATGAGCAGTTCTTC. Encoded protein: CASSGGLAAYNEQFF.

J is TRBJ1-4 and V is TRBV28; 10 nucleotides align to TRBD1. The CDR3 runs 15 residues. Unmatched junction bases numbered 4, after V lost 3 bases and J lost 6 bases. CDR1 is MDHEN, CDR2 SYDVKM, per germline. CDR3 sequence (DNA): TGTGCCAGCAGTTTGGAGGACAGGGGGTATGAAAAACTGTTTTTT. It is translated as CASSLEDRGYEKLFF.

In its sample, this clone was seen a few times. The V and J genes are TRBV2 and TRBJ1-2; 10 bases align to TRBD1. Germline CDR1 is SNHLY and CDR2 is FYNNEI. The CDR3 extends over 15 amino acids. V dropped 1 base and J dropped 7; count of bases not matched to a gene: 6. The DNA of the CDR3 is TGTGCCAGCAGTGAAGGGGACAGGGGCTGGAGTGGCTACACCTTC. It encodes CASSEGDRGWSGYTF.